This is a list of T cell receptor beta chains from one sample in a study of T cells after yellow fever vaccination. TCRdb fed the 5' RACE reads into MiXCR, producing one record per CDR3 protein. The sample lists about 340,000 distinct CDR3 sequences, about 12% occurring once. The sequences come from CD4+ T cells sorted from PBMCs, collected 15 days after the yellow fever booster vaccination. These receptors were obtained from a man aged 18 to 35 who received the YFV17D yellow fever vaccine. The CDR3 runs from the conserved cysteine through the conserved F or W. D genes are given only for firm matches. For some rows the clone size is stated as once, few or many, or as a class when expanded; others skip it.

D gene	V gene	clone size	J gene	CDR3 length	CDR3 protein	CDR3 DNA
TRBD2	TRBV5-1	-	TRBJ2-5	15	CASSLALRGMETQYF	TGCGCCAGCAGCTTGGCGTTGCGGGGGATGGAGACCCAGTACTTC
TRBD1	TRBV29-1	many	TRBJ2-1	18	CSVQTGTGLRGSYNEQFF	TGCAGCGTCCAAACCGGGACAGGGTTACGTGGGTCCTACAATGAGCAGTTCTTC
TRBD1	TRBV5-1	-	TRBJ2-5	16	CASSPGGTGGGETQYF	TGCGCCAGCTCCCCAGGTGGGACAGGGGGCGGTGAGACCCAGTACTTC
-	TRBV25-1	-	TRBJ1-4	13	CASSEIVGEKLFF	TGTGCCAGCAGTGAAATCGTTGGTGAAAAACTGTTTTTT
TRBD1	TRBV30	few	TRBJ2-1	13	CAWSQGAYNEQFF	TGTGCCTGGAGCCAGGGGGCCTACAATGAGCAGTTCTTC
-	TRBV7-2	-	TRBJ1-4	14	CASSLGPINEKLFF	TGTGCCAGCAGCTTAGGTCCTATTAATGAAAAACTGTTTTTT
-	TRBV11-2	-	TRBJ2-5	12	CASSSGRKTQYF	TGTGCCAGCAGCTCAGGGCGAAAGACCCAGTACTTC
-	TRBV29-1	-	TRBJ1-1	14	CSVPPDSSGTEAFF	TGCAGCGTACCCCCAGACAGCTCCGGCACTGAAGCTTTCTTT
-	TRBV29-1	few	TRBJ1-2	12	CSVVQGRRGYTF	TGCAGCGTCGTACAGGGACGTCGTGGCTACACCTTC
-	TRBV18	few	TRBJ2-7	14	CASSPLDASYEQYF	TGTGCCAGCTCGCCGTTAGATGCTAGCTACGAGCAGTACTTC
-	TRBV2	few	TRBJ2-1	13	CASSLYLGHEQFF	TGTGCCAGCAGCCTCTACTTGGGGCATGAGCAGTTCTTC
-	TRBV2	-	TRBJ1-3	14	CASTSRAVWNTIYF	TGTGCCAGCACATCTAGGGCCGTCTGGAACACCATATATTTT
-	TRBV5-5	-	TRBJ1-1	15	CASRTANRGPDEAFF	TGTGCCAGCAGGACTGCTAACCGAGGACCCGATGAAGCTTTCTTT
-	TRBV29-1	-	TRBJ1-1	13	CSVGEQMNTEAFF	TGCAGCGTTGGGGAACAGATGAACACTGAAGCTTTCTTT
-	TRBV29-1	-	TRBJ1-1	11	CSVVGGDEAFF	TGCAGCGTTGTAGGAGGGGACGAAGCTTTCTTT
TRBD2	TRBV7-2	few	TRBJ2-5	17	CASSRGRLAGGRETQYF	TGTGCCAGCAGCCGCGGCCGGCTAGCGGGGGGGCGAGAGACCCAGTACTTC
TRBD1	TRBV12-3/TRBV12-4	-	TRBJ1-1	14	CASSLVAGTGEAFF	TGTGCCAGCAGTTTAGTCGCGGGGACAGGGGAAGCTTTCTTT
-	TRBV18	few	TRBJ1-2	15	CASSPLADANYGYTF	TGTGCCAGCTCACCGTTAGCAGACGCTAACTATGGCTACACCTTC
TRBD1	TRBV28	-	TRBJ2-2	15	CASNPGQGWAGELFF	TGTGCCAGCAATCCGGGACAGGGGTGGGCCGGGGAGCTGTTTTTT